Below are 9 T cell receptor beta chains sequenced from a single sample in a study of metastatic and nonmetastatic thyroid tumors. Treatment of any kind had been given to no patient before thyroid surgery. TCRdb re-analyzed the PCR reads using MiXCR. The sample has about 92,000 clones, about 16% seen once. The sample consisted of blood. These TCRs come from a female donor with papillary thyroid cancer or a benign thyroid nodule (not recorded which). Some clones in this sample may be carry-over from other donors' samples.

In this sample, this clone turned up many times. The gene calls are TRBV4-2 and TRBJ1-2; no clear D. This CDR3 is built from 14 residues. CDR1 and CDR2 (germline): LGHNA, YNFKEQ. V gave up 0 bases and J gave up 3 bases, with 8 bases separating them. CDR3 amino acids: CASSQEVVDYGYTF. The DNA of the CDR3 is TGTGCCAGCAGCCAAGAGGTCGTAGACTATGGCTACACCTTC.

This clone has ten or more counts. The chain's CDR3 is CASSQATEAFF. DNA for the CDR3: TGTGCCAGCAGCCAAGCCACTGAAGCTTTCTTT. The chain couples TRBV3-1 to TRBJ1-1, with no clear D. There are 11 residues in the CDR3. Germline lookup yields CDR1 LGHDT and CDR2 YNNKEL (reference sequence). Between the trimmed V and J ends, which lost 1 base and 4 bases, there was a span of 1 base.

This clone was recorded at least ten times. The V gene is TRBV10-3, the J gene TRBJ2-1; 7 positions agree with TRBD1. The V gene's germline CDR1 is ENHRY and CDR2 SYGVKD. V trimming: 8 bases; J trimming: 4 bases; junction bases outside the gene matches: 8. CDR3 size: 14 residues. This CDR3 reads CAIGRQGHYNEQFF. The CDR3 DNA reads TGTGCCATCGGCCGACAGGGCCATTACAATGAGCAGTTCTTC.

There are many counts of this clone. The rearrangement uses TRBV24-1 and TRBJ2-5; tentatively, D is TRBD1 (6 bases). Germline CDR1 KGHDR, CDR2 SFDVKD. The CDR3 contains 16 residues. The germline V and J ends were trimmed by 0 bases and 5 bases, with 15 bases remaining between them. DNA for the CDR3: TGTGCCACCAGTGATTTGCCTGGGAAAACAGGGGAGACCCAGTACTTC. This codes for CATSDLPGKTGETQYF.

In the case of this clone: A much larger clone lies a single base off, so this may be a read error. Other DNA sequences within the sample encode an identical CDR3. The CDR3 sequence is CSASPLEGGTDTQYF. The CDR3 region has the DNA TGCAGTGCTTCCCCTCTTGAGGGGGGCACAGATACGCAGTATTTT. The chain links TRBV20-1 to TRBJ2-3, with a tentative D call TRBD1 (6 bases). The CDR3 sequence is 15 residues long. V was pared by 5 bases and J by 1 base, with 16 bases between. The V gene's germline CDR1 is DFQATT and CDR2 SNEGSKA (reference sequence).

In its sample, this clone was seen many times. The chain has TRBV25-1 and TRBJ1-1; D not resolved. The germline V and J ends were trimmed by 3 bases and 1 base, with 9 bases remaining between them. CDR1 and CDR2 from the germline V gene are MGHDK and SYGVNS. The CDR3 has 14 residues. CDR3 DNA sequence: TGTGCCAGCAGTGAGAGCAAGAAGAACACTGAAGCTTTCTTT. Amino acid sequence: CASSESKKNTEAFF.

This clone was seen ten or more times. This chain links TRBV6-4 with TRBJ2-1, with D possibly matching TRBD1 (6 bases). The CDR3 contains 13 residues. V was trimmed by 5 bases and J by 5 bases, leaving 10 bases between them. In germline, CDR1 is MRHNA, CDR2 SNTAGT. The CDR3 sequence is CASSTGSDNEQFF. In DNA form, the CDR3 reads TGTGCCAGCAGTACAGGGAGCGACAATGAGCAGTTCTTC.

This clone showed up many times. The genes are TRBV6-2 or TRBV6-3 and TRBJ1-1, with 8 nucleotides matching TRBD1. The CDR3 covers 17 residues. The germline CDR1 and CDR2 sequences are MNHEY and SVGEGT. The junction had 6 bases not matched to a gene; V was cut back by 0 bases and J by 0 bases. The CDR3 sequence is CASSYSRQGNMNTEAFF. The CDR3 coding sequence is TGTGCCAGCAGTTACTCCAGACAGGGGAACATGAACACTGAAGCTTTCTTT.

At least ten counts were recorded for this clone. The CDR3 reads CATSREAQDYGYTF. In DNA form, the CDR3 reads TGTGCCACCAGCAGAGAGGCGCAAGACTATGGCTACACCTTC. The chain employs TRBV15 and TRBJ1-2; no reliable D call. The germline V gene has CDR1 LNHNV and CDR2 YYDKDF (reference sequence). The CDR3 has 14 residues. Trimming shortened V by 0 bases and J by 3 bases, and 8 bases separated the two germline ends.